The entry below describes one TCR beta chain. Its specificity is not known. Germline values: CDR1 LNHDA, CDR2 SQIVND (reference sequence). The CDR3 runs to 13 residues. The ends were cut back, 4 bases at V and 0 bases at J, with 4 bases in the middle. Regarding time point: week 5, during vaccination. Every vaccination contained 300 ug of the mutant IDH1 20-mer peptide and was paired with topical imiquimod. This entry comes from a study of a mutant IDH1 vaccine in newly diagnosed glioma. Looking at the study overall: The vaccination schedule gave patients eight doses in weeks 1, 3, 5, 7, 11, 15, 19 and 23. Patients got their first vaccination 4-6 weeks after radiotherapy alone, or with temozolomide cycles. Treated patients showed a male proportion of around 62%, a female proportion of 37.5%, and a mean age of roughly 40 years. Therapy received beforehand was radiotherapy, temozolomide, or both, with most patients given both.

Method: immunoSEQ multiplex PCR; TCRdb's copy keeps in-frame clones and lacks some. The sample lists roughly 40,000 clones; roughly nine tenths were seen once. This specimen was PBMCs, taken from a glioma patient whose treatment included an IDH1 peptide vaccine. The receptor was isolated from a man in his forties or fifties with glioma. The genes are TRBV19 and TRBJ1-3; D is unresolved. The CDR3 DNA is TGTGCCAGTAGTACAAACTCTGGAAACACCATATATTTT. Its translation: CASSTNSGNTIYF.